This T cell receptor (beta chain) was recovered during a study of T cell clonality in common variable immunodeficiency. V shed 1 base and J shed 0 bases, with 6 bases lying between them. Germline CDR1 GTSNPN, CDR2 SVGIG (reference sequence). This CDR3 has 13 amino acids. Repertoires were generated with immunoSEQ multiplex PCR, while TCRdb's copy carries only in-frame clones and drops some. This sample comprises some 40,000 clones, none seen once only. This clone was observed at least ten times. The read terminates 3 residues ahead of where the CDR3 ends, so the germline J gene completes it. V and J are TRBV30 and TRBJ1-1, with D possibly TRBD1 on 5 matching bases. The sample comprised peripheral blood mononuclear cells. This sequence originates from a person aged 18 to 70 in good health. The CDR3 bases that were read are TGTGCCTGGAGTGGACAGTTGAACACTGAA. Amino acids: CAWSGQLNTE. In full, the CDR3 reads CAWSGQLNTEAFF.